The entry that follows covers one TCR beta chain sequence. Sequencing of TCR beta covered CD8+ and CD4+ T cells obtained from blood. Control patients had untreated stable or active relapsing-remitting multiple sclerosis by revised McDonald criteria. TEMRA cells underwent FACS enrichment and CD8+ and CD4+ T cells underwent negative isolation. This specimen belongs to a study of CD8 T cells in Susac syndrome. The RNA input was roughly 0.5 to 1 ug, and it was reverse transcribed with random hexamers. Across 54 Vbeta and 13 Jbeta, immunoSEQ multiplex PCR amplified TCR beta CDR3. TCRdb called the immunoSEQ multiplex PCR reads again in MiXCR, with one record for every CDR3 protein. The sample has 200,000 to 250,000 distinct CDR3 sequences; just under 95% are singletons. This CDR3 contains 14 residues. V lost 8 bases, J lost 5 bases, and 6 bases stayed unmatched.

This clonotype was obtained from a human donor with multiple sclerosis. The gene calls are TRBV12-3 or TRBV12-4 and TRBJ2-1, with 10 positions matching TRBD1. Source material: CD4+ T cells from PBMCs. CDR3 coding DNA: TGTGCCAGCGTCCGGGACAGGGGCCACAATGAGCAGTTCTTC. This encodes CASVRDRGHNEQFF.